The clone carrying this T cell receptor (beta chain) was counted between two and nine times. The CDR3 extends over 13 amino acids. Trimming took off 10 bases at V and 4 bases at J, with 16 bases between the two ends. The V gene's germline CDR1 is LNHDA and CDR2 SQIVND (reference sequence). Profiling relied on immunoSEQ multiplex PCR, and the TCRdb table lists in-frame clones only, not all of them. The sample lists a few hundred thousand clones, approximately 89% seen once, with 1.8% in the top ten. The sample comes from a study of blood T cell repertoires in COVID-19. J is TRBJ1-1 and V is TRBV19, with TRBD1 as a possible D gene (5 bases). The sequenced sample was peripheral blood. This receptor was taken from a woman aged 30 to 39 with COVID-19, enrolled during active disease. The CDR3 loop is CATAFWGGTEAFF. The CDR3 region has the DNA TGTGCCACCGCTTTTTGGGGGGGCACTGAAGCTTTCTTT.